This T cell receptor beta chain was recorded in a study of T cell responses to AZD1222 COVID-19 vaccine listed by TCRdb under 2021. The study in broad terms: AZD1222 recipients given second doses at about 4 weeks or at about 12 weeks were pooled, since spike-specific TCR depth and breadth were not found to differ between the two schedules. Trial participants were enrolled by age into subgroups of 18-55, 56-69 and 70-plus years, and about 150, 27 and 61 TCR-sequenced participants, respectively, were included in these subgroups. A total of 233 trial participants underwent TCR sequencing, of whom 200 to 220 had received two doses of AZD1222 and around 26 had received two doses of the MenACWY control vaccine.

Taken with the paper, the label for time point translates to: baseline before first vaccination. Vaccinee samples were obtained from the UK trials COV001 and COV002, which included a single-blind randomized controlled phase 2/3 trial of AZD1222 (ChAdOx1 nCoV-19) in healthy adults. Trial participant PBMC samples were collected at day 0 and day 28 after the second dose for TCRbeta chain sequencing. What the work shows at the level of the full study, not this receptor alone: Participants were mostly white British, with more females than males. The authors suggested clonal diversity may have been underestimated. Because no day 14 peak-response samples were available, repertoires were characterized only after the peak T cell response. In the small 56-69-year group, the increase in depth fell short of significance, most likely because of low power. Spike-specific TCR breadth and depth rose significantly after two AZD1222 doses compared with day 0 and with MenACWY recipients. CD4 TCRs associated with the vaccine covered the entire spike protein, and the dominant responses were in regions 160-218 and 743-854. Conclusions about previously exposed vaccinees were limited because only six AZD1222 recipients were SARS-CoV-2 seropositive at baseline. Nearly half of unique spike-specific TCRs reportedly recognized epitopes outside regions mutated in the B.1.351 and B.1.1.7 variants.

In the case of this clone: This receptor's antigen is unknown. One base away there is no much larger clone; base qualities are not given.

The CDR3 regions of human TCRbeta chains were subjected to immunosequencing. The authors' pipeline ran thus. Repertoire TCRs were matched against a reference library of SARS-CoV-2-specific TCRs generated with the MIRA antigen-specificity platform. Breadth meant the fraction of unique TCRs that were SARS-CoV-2-associated, whereas depth meant the fraction of total T cells that were SARS-CoV-2-associated. Using the MIRA data, each spike-specific TCR was assigned both to the spike region to which the TCR was reactive and to a CD4 or CD8 class. Log10-transformed breadth and depth values were compared by one-way ANOVA with Sidak's multiple comparisons tests. Here the immuneACCESS table is served through TCRdb, limited to in-frame sequences with V and J called. Missing clones are a known gap in these copies; in checked studies unresolved V genes cover under half, and the rest lacks a known reason. Clonal size and the V and J genes are those of that table, whereas D and trimming came from the DNA. Within this sample are 90,000 to 110,000 clones, with more than 70% of them counted one time only. The top ten constitute over 8% of the sample.

Counted from cysteine to phenylalanine, this CDR3 has 15 amino acids. Just CDR3 DNA is preserved here, 45 bases in frame from base 1. The germline V gene (reference sequence) specifies SEHNR as CDR1 and FQNEAQ as CDR2. V is reduced by 6 bases and J by 0 bases, leaving a spacing of 12 bases between them. The clonotype was recovered from an adult in good health. The sample here was peripheral blood, taken on day 0 of AZD1222 vaccination. The chain couples TRBV7-9 to TRBJ1-5, with a tentative D gene TRBD1 over 5 matching bases. The CDR3 sequence is CASSPGDNSNQPQHF. The sequenced DNA is TGTGCCAGCAGTCCGGGGGATAATAGCAATCAGCCCCAGCATTTT.